This entry is about one T cell receptor beta chain. Seattle researchers signed up patients amid active infection and tracked them longitudinally. Trimming removed 0 bases from V and 8 bases from J; junction bases left unmatched: 4. CDR3 length equals 13 residues. Germline CDR1 and CDR2: SGHRS and YFSETQ. This entry belongs to a study of blood T cell repertoires in COVID-19. In the study overall: Samples of COVID-19 (acute and convalescent) were obtained from the United States, Italy and Spain.

Under the authors' procedure: Reference gene primer amplification gave estimated nucleated cell counts. Using immunoSEQ multiplex PCR, the repertoire was profiled, and TCRdb retains in-frame clones only, with some absent. V and J calls and clone size are as listed in that table; D and trimming were resolved from the DNA. The sample records 500,000 to 600,000 clones, roughly 91% being singletons. The sample taken for sequencing was peripheral blood. The rearrangement uses TRBV5-1 and TRBJ1-1; 7 nucleotides match TRBD1. The receptor was isolated from a woman aged 50 to 60 with COVID-19, enrolled during active disease. CDR3 DNA: TGCGCCAGCAGCTTGGGACAGGGATCAGAAGCTTTCTTT. This translates into CASSLGQGSEAFF.